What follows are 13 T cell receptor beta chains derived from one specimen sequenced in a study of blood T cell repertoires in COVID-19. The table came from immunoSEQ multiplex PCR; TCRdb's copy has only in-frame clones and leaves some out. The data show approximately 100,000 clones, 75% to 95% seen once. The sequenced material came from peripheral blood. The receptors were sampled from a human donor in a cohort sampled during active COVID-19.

Here the CDR3 DNA reads TGTGCCAGCAGCTCCACCAGGGGTTGGGACACTGAAGCTTTCTTT. Protein sequence: CASSSTRGWDTEAFF. The gene calls are TRBV28 and TRBJ1-1, with a tentative D call TRBD1 (6 bases). Germline V gene sequence: CDR1 MDHEN, CDR2 SYDVKM. This CDR3 is 15 amino acids long. Trimming took off 6 bases at V and 3 bases at J, with 17 bases between the two ends. The full variable domain, its missing parts supplied by reference TRBV28 and TRBJ1-1, is DVKVTQSSRYLVKRTGEKVFLECVQDMDHENMFWYRQDPGLGLRLIYFSYDVKMKEKGDIPEGYSVSREKKERFSLILESASTNQTSMYLCASSSTRGWDTEAFFGQGTRLTVV.

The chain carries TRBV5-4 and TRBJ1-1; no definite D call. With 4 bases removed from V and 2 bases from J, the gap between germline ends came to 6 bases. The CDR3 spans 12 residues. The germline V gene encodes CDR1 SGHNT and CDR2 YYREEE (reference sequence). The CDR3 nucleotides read TGTGCCAGCAGCCTCGTTAACACTGAAGCTTTCTTT. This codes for CASSLVNTEAFF.

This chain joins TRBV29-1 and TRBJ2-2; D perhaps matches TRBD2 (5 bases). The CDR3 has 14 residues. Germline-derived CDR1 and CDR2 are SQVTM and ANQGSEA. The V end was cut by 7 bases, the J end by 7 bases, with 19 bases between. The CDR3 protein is CSGKRERGLGELFF. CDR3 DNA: TGCAGCGGCAAGAGGGAGCGAGGCCTCGGGGAGCTGTTTTTT.

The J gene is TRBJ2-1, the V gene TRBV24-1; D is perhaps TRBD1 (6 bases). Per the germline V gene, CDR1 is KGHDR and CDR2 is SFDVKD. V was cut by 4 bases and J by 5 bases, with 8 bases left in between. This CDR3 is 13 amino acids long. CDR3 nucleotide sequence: TGTGCCACCAGTGAAGGGGACAACAATGAGCAGTTCTTC. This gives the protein CATSEGDNNEQFF.

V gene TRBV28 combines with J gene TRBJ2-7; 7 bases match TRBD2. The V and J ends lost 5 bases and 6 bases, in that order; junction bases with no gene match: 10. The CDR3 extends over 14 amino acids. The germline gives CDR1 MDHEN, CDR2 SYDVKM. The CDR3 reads CASSETGLRIEQYF. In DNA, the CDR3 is TGTGCCAGCAGTGAGACGGGACTACGCATCGAGCAGTACTTC.

The CDR3 DNA is TGTGCCAGCAGTCGGGACTGGAACACCGGGGAGCTGTTTTTT. Amino acids: CASSRDWNTGELFF. The V and J genes are TRBV3-1 (or the pseudogene TRBV3-2) and TRBJ2-2; a possible D gene is TRBD2 (6 bases). V lost 6 bases and J lost 1, with 9 bases in between. The germline gives CDR1 LGHDT, CDR2 YNNKEL (reference sequence). This CDR3 has 14 amino acids.

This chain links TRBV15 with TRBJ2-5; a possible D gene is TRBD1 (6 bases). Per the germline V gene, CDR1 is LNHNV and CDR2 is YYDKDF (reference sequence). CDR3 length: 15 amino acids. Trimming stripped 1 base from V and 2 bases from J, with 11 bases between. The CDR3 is CATSRAYREQETQYF. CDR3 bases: TGTGCCACCAGCAGAGCCTACAGGGAACAAGAGACCCAGTACTTC.

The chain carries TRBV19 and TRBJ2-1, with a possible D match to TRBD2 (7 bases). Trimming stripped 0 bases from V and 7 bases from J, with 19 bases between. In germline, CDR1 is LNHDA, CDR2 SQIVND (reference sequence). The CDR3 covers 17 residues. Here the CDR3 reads CASSIDAGASGGNEQFF. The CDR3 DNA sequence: TGTGCCAGTAGTATAGATGCGGGGGCTAGCGGAGGGAATGAGCAGTTCTTC.

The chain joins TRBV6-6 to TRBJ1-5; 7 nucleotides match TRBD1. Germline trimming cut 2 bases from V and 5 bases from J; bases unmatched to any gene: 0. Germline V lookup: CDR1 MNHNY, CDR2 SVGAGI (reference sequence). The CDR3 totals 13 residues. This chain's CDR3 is CASSYDRDQPQHF. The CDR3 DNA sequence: TGTGCCAGCAGTTACGACAGGGATCAGCCCCAGCATTTT.

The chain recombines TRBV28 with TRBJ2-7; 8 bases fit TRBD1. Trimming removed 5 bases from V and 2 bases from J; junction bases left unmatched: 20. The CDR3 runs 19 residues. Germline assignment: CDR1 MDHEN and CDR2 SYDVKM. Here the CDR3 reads CASSPLRRARDRSTYEQYF. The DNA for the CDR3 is TGTGCCAGCAGTCCCCTCCGTCGCGCCAGGGACAGGAGTACCTACGAGCAGTACTTC.

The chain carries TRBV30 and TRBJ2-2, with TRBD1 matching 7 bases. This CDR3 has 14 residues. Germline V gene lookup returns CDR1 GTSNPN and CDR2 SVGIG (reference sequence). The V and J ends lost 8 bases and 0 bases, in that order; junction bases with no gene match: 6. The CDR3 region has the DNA TGTGCCCGTACCGGGACAGCGAACACCGGGGAGCTGTTTTTT. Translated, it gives CARTGTANTGELFF.

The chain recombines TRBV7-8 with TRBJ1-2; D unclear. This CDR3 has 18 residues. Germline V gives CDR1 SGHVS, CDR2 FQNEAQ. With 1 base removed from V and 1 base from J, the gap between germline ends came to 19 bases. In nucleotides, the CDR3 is TGTGCCAGCAGCTTAGATGGGCAGGAAGCTCTATTTAACTATGGCTACACCTTC. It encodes CASSLDGQEALFNYGYTF.

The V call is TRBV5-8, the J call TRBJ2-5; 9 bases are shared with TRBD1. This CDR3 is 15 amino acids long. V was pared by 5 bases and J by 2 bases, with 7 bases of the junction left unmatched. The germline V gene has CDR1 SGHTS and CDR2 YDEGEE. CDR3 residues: CASSSGTGLQETQYF. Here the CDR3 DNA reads TGTGCCAGCAGTTCCGGGACAGGGTTACAAGAGACCCAGTACTTC. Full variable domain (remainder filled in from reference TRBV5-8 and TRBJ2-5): EAGVTQSPTHLIKTRGQQATLRCSPISGHTSVYWYQQALGLGLQFLLWYDEGEERNRGNFPPRFSGRQFPNYSSELNVNALELEDSALYLCASSSGTGLQETQYFGPGTRLLVL.